The 31 T cell receptor beta chains below all came from one sample that was sequenced in a study of blood T cell repertoires in COVID-19. Clones were read by immunoSEQ multiplex PCR, and TCRdb kept only the in-frame ones, dropping some. The data contain about 210,000 clones, 85% of them singletons. Material for sequencing was PBMCs or T cells enriched from blood (not recorded which). These TCRs come from a middle-aged man who had recovered from COVID-19.

The chain joins TRBV9 to TRBJ1-1; TRBD1 is a possible D gene (6 bases). The CDR3 totals 15 residues. V was pared by 3 bases and J by 3 bases, with 15 bases between. Germline lookup yields CDR1 SGDLS and CDR2 YYNGEE. The DNA for the CDR3 is TGTGCCAGCAGCGCTAGAGGGGGTGGGGACACTGAAGCTTTCTTT. This codes for CASSARGGGDTEAFF.

The chain employs TRBV5-8 and TRBJ1-1, with 7 nucleotides matching TRBD1. Germline CDR1 and CDR2: SGHTS and YDEGEE. The V segment lost 2 bases and the J segment 4 bases; nucleotides outside the gene matches: 11. This CDR3 comprises 16 residues. In DNA, the CDR3 is TGTGCCAGCAGCTTAGGTTTAACCGCAGGGGGCACTGAAGCTTTCTTT. The encoded protein is CASSLGLTAGGTEAFF.

The chain employs TRBV5-1 and TRBJ1-2; 9 bases line up with TRBD1. The CDR3 is 18 amino acids. The V gene end was trimmed by 1 base and the J gene end by 5 bases; junction bases not matched to a gene: 15. Per the germline V gene, CDR1 is SGHRS and CDR2 is YFSETQ. In DNA, the CDR3 is TGCGCCAGCAGCTTGTCCGGGGGACAGGGACGACATCGTTATGGCTACACCTTC. This gives the protein CASSLSGGQGRHRYGYTF.

The chain carries TRBV7-9 and TRBJ2-7; 7 nucleotides align to TRBD1. Germline assignment: CDR1 SEHNR and CDR2 FQNEAQ (reference sequence). With V trimmed by 1 base and J by 2 bases, 8 bases remained unmatched. This CDR3 contains 16 residues. The CDR3, as DNA: TGTGCCAGCAGCTTAGGGGACAGCGTACCGCCCTACGAGCAGTACTTC. Translation gives CASSLGDSVPPYEQYF.

The V and J genes are TRBV30 and TRBJ1-5; D is unresolved. CDR1 GTSNPN and CDR2 SVGIG come from the germline V gene (reference sequence). There are 13 residues in the CDR3. Deletions cut 1 base from V and 0 bases from J, with 4 bases between. Here the CDR3 DNA reads TGTGCCTGGAGTGGGCTTAGCAATCAGCCCCAGCATTTT. Protein: CAWSGLSNQPQHF. Complete variable domain (other parts from reference TRBV30 and TRBJ1-5): SQTIHQWPATLVQPVGSPLSLECTVEGTSNPNLYWYRQAAGRGLQLLFYSVGIGQISSEVPQNLSASRPQDRQFILSSKKLLLSDSGFYLCAWSGLSNQPQHFGDGTRLSIL.

The rearrangement joins TRBV25-1 to TRBJ2-3; no clear D gene. Per germline, CDR1 MGHDK and CDR2 SYGVNS. This CDR3 contains 15 residues. Trimming left V 2 bases short and J 5 bases short, with 14 bases between. CDR3 DNA sequence: TGTGCCAGCAGTGAAAAGTTTATGCTCGGAGATACGCAGTATTTT. Its protein is CASSEKFMLGDTQYF.

This chain links TRBV14 with TRBJ1-6; TRBD1 agrees at 9 bases. Looked up from germline, CDR1 is SGHDN and CDR2 is FVKESK. The CDR3 covers 16 residues. Germline trimming cut 0 bases from V and 9 bases from J; bases unmatched to any gene: 6. The CDR3 here is CASSQDMGQGTSPLHF. The CDR3 bases are TGTGCCAGCAGCCAAGATATGGGACAGGGAACTTCACCCCTCCACTTT.

The chain employs TRBV11-3 and TRBJ1-1; 9 bases line up with TRBD1. Germline V gives CDR1 SGHNT, CDR2 YENEEA. This CDR3 is 16 amino acids long. V dropped 4 bases and J dropped 1; count of bases not matched to a gene: 7. CDR3 sequence reads: CASSSGQGRRNTEAFF. In DNA form, the CDR3 reads TGTGCCAGCAGCTCGGGACAGGGAAGACGGAACACTGAAGCTTTCTTT.

The chain combines TRBV19 with TRBJ2-3; a weak D match, TRBD1 (5 bases). The CDR3 runs to 16 residues. V was clipped by 3 bases and J by 0 bases, with 13 bases between them. CDR1 is LNHDA, CDR2 SQIVND, per germline (reference sequence). The CDR3 DNA follows: TGTGCCAGTAGTATGTTTGGCAGGGCTAGCACAGATACGCAGTATTTT. Translation: CASSMFGRASTDTQYF.

The rearrangement uses TRBV9 and TRBJ1-1, with D perhaps matching TRBD1 (5 bases). CDR3 length equals 14 residues. The V end was cut by 3 bases, the J end by 0 bases, with 9 bases between. The germline gives CDR1 SGDLS, CDR2 YYNGEE. CDR3 in DNA: TGTGCCAGCAGCGCACAGGTCATGAACACTGAAGCTTTCTTT. Amino acid sequence: CASSAQVMNTEAFF.

The sample holds many counts of this clone. The V and J genes are TRBV5-4 and TRBJ1-2; D is perhaps TRBD1 (6 bases). V lost 1 base, J lost 4 bases, and 8 bases lay in between. CDR3 length: 13 residues. The germline gives CDR1 SGHNT, CDR2 YYREEE (reference sequence). The CDR3 DNA sequence: TGTGCCAGCAGCTTGCAGGGGACCTATGGCTACACCTTC. Amino acids: CASSLQGTYGYTF.

The V and J genes are TRBV12-3 or TRBV12-4 and TRBJ2-7; possible D gene TRBD1, 6 bases. The CDR3 consists of 13 residues. The V and J ends lost 6 bases and 4 bases respectively, with 13 bases between them. CDR3 coding DNA: TGTGCCAGCAGAAACAGGGTTGAATACGAGCAGTACTTC. Its protein product is CASRNRVEYEQYF.

The chain recombines TRBV3-1 (or the pseudogene TRBV3-2) with TRBJ2-4; D unresolved. The CDR3 runs 15 residues. Germline values: CDR1 LGHDT, CDR2 YNNKEL (reference sequence). The V gene lost 1 base and the J gene lost 3 bases, with 10 bases spanning the gap. The CDR3, as DNA: TGTGCCAGCAGCCAAGTGTCAGTTGGCAAAAACATTCAGTACTTC. It translates to CASSQVSVGKNIQYF.

The V gene is TRBV5-1, the J gene TRBJ2-1, with 7 nucleotides matching TRBD2. The CDR3 is 15 amino acids. V dropped 3 bases and J dropped 1; count of bases not matched to a gene: 4. Germline CDR1 reads SGHRS; CDR2 reads YFSETQ. CDR3 DNA: TGCGCCAGCAGCTCGGCTAGCGGATCCTACAATGAGCAGTTCTTC. It translates to CASSSASGSYNEQFF.

This clone was observed a handful of times. The chain joins TRBV11-2 to TRBJ2-2, with 9 bases identical to TRBD2. V shed 3 bases and J 4 bases; nucleotides not matched to a gene: 3. The CDR3 totals 15 residues. The V gene's germline CDR1 is SGHAT and CDR2 FQNNGV. CDR3 region: CASSFSGSSTGELFF. CDR3 nucleotides: TGTGCCAGCAGCTTTAGCGGGAGTTCCACCGGGGAGCTGTTTTTT.

This clone has only a few counts. The rearrangement uses TRBV10-3 and TRBJ1-1; D remains ambiguous. In germline, CDR1 is ENHRY, CDR2 SYGVKD. V gave up 1 base and J gave up 5 bases, with 8 bases separating them. The CDR3 totals 13 residues. CDR3 sequence reads: CAISEFSGTEAFF. The CDR3 region has the DNA TGTGCCATCAGTGAGTTTTCGGGAACTGAAGCTTTCTTT.

This chain uses TRBV7-6 with TRBJ1-3; 7 bases fit TRBD1. Germline V gives CDR1 SGHVS, CDR2 FNYEAQ. V lost 3 bases, J lost 4 bases, and 6 bases stayed unmatched. The CDR3 totals 15 residues. The CDR3 sequence is CASSLGRGKGNTIYF. The CDR3 DNA follows: TGTGCCAGCAGCTTGGGCAGGGGGAAGGGAAACACCATATATTTT.

This clone was detected only once. The chain is built from TRBV7-2 and TRBJ2-7, with 12 bases fitting TRBD1. Germline loops: CDR1 SGHTA, CDR2 FQGNSA. With V trimmed by 1 base and J by 6 bases, 4 bases remained unmatched. This CDR3 has 15 amino acids. CDR3 DNA sequence: TGTGCCAGCAGCTTAGGGGGACAGGGGGCCTTCGAGCAGTACTTC. This sequence encodes CASSLGGQGAFEQYF.

V gene TRBV21-1 combines with J gene TRBJ2-1; TRBD2, the table's D call, lacks a check against the DNA. TRBV21-1 is assigned pseudogene status. This CDR3 has 21 residues. CDR3 in DNA: TGTGCCAGCAGCAATACAATCGGGGTGACTAGCGGGAGATTTTCCTACAATGAGCAGTTCTTC. Amino acids: CASSNTIGVTSGRFSYNEQFF.

The chain joins TRBV28 to TRBJ1-6; D unresolved. The CDR3 runs 14 residues. Trimming took off 3 bases at V and 7 bases at J, with 10 bases between the two ends. CDR1 and CDR2 (germline): MDHEN, SYDVKM. CDR3 residues: CASSLFSVNSPLHF. In nucleotides, the CDR3 is TGTGCCAGCAGTTTGTTCTCAGTGAATTCACCCCTCCACTTT.

The rearrangement links TRBV6-1 to TRBJ2-7; D is perhaps TRBD2 (6 bases). Trimming left V 1 base short and J 6 bases short, with 19 bases between. This CDR3 spans 16 amino acids. CDR1 is MNHNS, CDR2 SASEGT, per germline. The CDR3 DNA follows: TGTGCCAGCAGTGAAGTGGAAGTAACAGTCGGGGGCGAGCAGTACTTC. This codes for CASSEVEVTVGGEQYF.

The chain joins TRBV7-2 to TRBJ2-1; 7 bases line up with TRBD2. Germline CDR1 SGHTA, CDR2 FQGNSA. V lost 6 bases and J lost 9; bases outside the gene matches: 17. This CDR3 region has 16 residues. DNA of the CDR3: TGTGCCAGCAGTTACACTAGCGCCTCTTCCAACGGTGAGCAGTTCTTC. The encoded protein is CASSYTSASSNGEQFF.

The chain is built from TRBV9 and TRBJ1-5; possible D gene TRBD1, 6 bases. CDR1 is SGDLS and CDR2 is YYNGEE in the germline V gene. Trimming stripped 0 bases from V and 8 bases from J, with 12 bases between. This CDR3 has 14 amino acids. The CDR3 DNA is TGTGCCAGCAGCGTAGGGGGGGCGGGGGAGCCCCAGCATTTT. This translates into CASSVGGAGEPQHF.

The chain recombines TRBV30 with TRBJ1-2; D remains unclear. The CDR3 spans 12 residues. Germline CDR1 reads GTSNPN; CDR2 reads SVGIG (reference sequence). Trimming pared 2 bases from V and 2 bases from J, leaving 6 bases between. The CDR3 loop is CAWSRENYGYTF. CDR3 nucleotides: TGTGCCTGGAGTAGGGAGAACTATGGCTACACCTTC.

The V gene is TRBV6-2 or TRBV6-3, the J gene TRBJ2-7, with 9 positions matching TRBD2. Germline V gives CDR1 MNHEY, CDR2 SVGEGT. The CDR3 covers 15 residues. J gave up 4 bases and V 4 bases, and 8 bases lay outside the gene matches. Here the CDR3 reads CASSSPSGLAYEQYF. CDR3 DNA sequence: TGTGCCAGCAGTTCGCCTTCGGGACTAGCTTACGAGCAGTACTTC.

V usage is TRBV9 and J usage is TRBJ1-1, with a tentative D call TRBD1 (5 bases). V gave up 4 bases and J gave up 1 base, with 14 bases separating them. The CDR3 covers 15 residues. CDR1 and CDR2 (germline): SGDLS, YYNGEE. Here the CDR3 reads CASSLTGTGNTEAFF. The DNA for the CDR3 is TGTGCCAGCAGCCTCACCGGGACTGGGAACACTGAAGCTTTCTTT.

Remarks on this clone: It may be a read error: a sequence one base away is much more abundant. This sequence joins TRBV9 and TRBJ2-7, with D perhaps TRBD1 (5 bases). CDR1 and CDR2 (germline): SGDLS, YYNGEE. There are 14 residues in the CDR3. V was clipped by 4 bases and J by 3 bases, with 14 bases between them. For the CDR3, the DNA is TGTGCCAGCAGCCTCGACAGTGGCCTCTACGAGCAGTACTTC. This codes for CASSLDSGLYEQYF.

The rearrangement uses TRBV28 and TRBJ2-1, with 8 bases that match TRBD2. The CDR3 is 18 residues long. The germline V gene has CDR1 MDHEN and CDR2 SYDVKM. V lost 10 bases, J lost 0 bases, and 17 bases stayed unmatched. The chain's CDR3 is CATEEGSGIPSSYNEQFF. In DNA, the CDR3 is TGTGCCACGGAGGAGGGTAGCGGGATCCCCAGCTCCTACAATGAGCAGTTCTTC.

The CDR3 nucleotides read TGCGCCAGCAGCCAAGAGGACAAAGTACTACACGACGAGCAGTACTTC. Its translation is CASSQEDKVLHDEQYF. The chain employs TRBV4-1 and TRBJ2-7, with a weak D call TRBD1 (5 bases). Trimming took 0 bases from V and 5 from J, leaving 17 bases between them. The germline V gene encodes CDR1 MGHRA and CDR2 YSYEKL. CDR3 size: 16 residues.

The chain joins TRBV18 to TRBJ1-3, with unresolved D. CDR3 length: 14 amino acids. Trimming pared 0 bases from V and 5 bases from J, leaving 8 bases between. Germline CDR1 is KGHSH and CDR2 is LQKENI. CDR3: CASSPPEDRNTIYF. As DNA, the CDR3 is TGTGCCAGCTCACCACCGGAGGATCGAAACACCATATATTTT.

The CDR3 is CASSRRRVEQFF. As DNA, the CDR3 is TGTGCCAGCAGCCGCCGGAGGGTTGAGCAGTTCTTC. The V gene is TRBV7-2, the J gene TRBJ2-1; tentatively, D is TRBD2 (6 bases). The germline V gene encodes CDR1 SGHTA and CDR2 FQGNSA. The CDR3 has 12 amino acids. V was pared by 5 bases and J by 9 bases, with 11 bases between.